This T cell receptor (beta chain) was captured in a study of cytomegalovirus exposure and HLA in healthy donors. Study summary: Both the approximately 120 validation repertoires and the 600 to 750 first-cohort repertoires used the same platform, as reported by a later analysis.

Germline V gene sequence: CDR1 MDHEN, CDR2 SYDVKM. V was clipped by 8 bases and J by 0 bases, with 10 bases between them. This CDR3 comprises 14 residues. Here immunoSEQ multiplex PCR was the method, and the copy in TCRdb shows in-frame clones only, minus some. The sample shows approximately 170,000 clones, around 84% of them seen only once. This chain uses TRBV28 with TRBJ1-4, with TRBD1 as a possible D gene (5 bases). This clonotype originated in a man younger than 35 in good health and CMV-seropositive. The sequenced material came from PBMCs. The DNA for the CDR3 is TGTGCCAGCCGGGACTCCGCAACTAATGAAAAACTGTTTTTT. Protein: CASRDSATNEKLFF.